This is a list of T cell receptor delta chains from one sample in a study of Vδ1+ human thymocytes. TCRdb reanalyzed the multiplex PCR reads using CATT. The sample has fewer than 90,000 delta-chain clones; about 30% are singletons. The sequenced sample consisted of Vdelta1+ gamma-delta thymocytes from the thymus. These receptors were taken from a boy younger than two who had congenital heart surgery. Both conserved end residues are part of each CDR3. D genes are given only for firm matches. Clone size is given for some rows only: seen once, a few or many times, or a class if the clone is expanded.

j_call	v_call	clone_size	d_call	cdr3_aa	cdr3_nt
TRDJ1	TRDV1	.	TRDD3	CALGGYPMNYPTGEADKLIF	TGTGCTCTTGGGGGATACCCCATGAACTACCCTACTGGGGAGGCCGATAAACTCATCTTT
TRDJ1	TRDV1	few	TRDD3	CALGELAWGSSDKLIF	TGTGCTCTTGGGGAACTGGCATGGGGGAGTTCCGATAAACTCATCTTT
TRDJ1	TRDV1	.	.	CALGVGHPDTTDYTDKLIF	TGTGCTCTTGGGGTGGGGCATCCGGATACCACGGATTACACCGATAAACTCATCTTT
TRDJ1	TRDV1	.	TRDD3	CALGESEPRALLHVLGDTSGSTDKLIF	TGTGCTCTTGGGGAATCAGAGCCGCGAGCCCTTCTTCACGTACTGGGGGATACTTCAGGAAGCACCGATAAACTCATCTTT
TRDJ1	TRDV1	few	.	CALGEHPGLPRTGDRRTDKLIF	TGTGCTCTTGGGGAACACCCCGGCCTTCCTAGGACTGGGGATAGGCGTACCGATAAACTCATCTTT
TRDJ1	TRDV1	.	TRDD3	CALGGQGRVLGDSTPTDKLIF	TGTGCTCTTGGGGGTCAGGGCCGGGTACTGGGGGATTCAACCCCCACCGATAAACTCATCTTT
TRDJ1	TRDV1	.	.	CALGERCRVLGPLDKLIF	TGTGCTCTTGGGGAACGGTGTCGTGTACTGGGACCCCTCGATAAACTCATCTTT
TRDJ1	TRDV1	.	.	CALGGPSYRAIGGYYSPYTDKLIF	TGTGCTCTTGGGGGGCCTTCCTACAGGGCGATTGGGGGATACTATTCCCCGTACACCGATAAACTCATCTTT
TRDJ1	TRDV1	.	TRDD3	CALERCLGWGTSTDKLIF	TGTGCTCTTGAGCGATGCCTGGGATGGGGGACCTCCACCGATAAACTCATCTTT
TRDJ1	TRDV1	once	TRDD3	CALGELGYWGIRTHRVYTDKLIF	TGTGCTCTTGGGGAATTGGGTTACTGGGGGATACGCACACATCGGGTGTACACCGATAAACTCATCTTT
TRDJ1	TRDV1	.	.	CALGERPVSFLTYWGDRSADKLIF	TGTGCTCTTGGGGAACGCCCGGTGAGCTTCCTAACGTACTGGGGGGACCGTTCGGCCGATAAACTCATCTTT
TRDJ1	TRDV1	.	.	CALGDNFLHGGYTDKLIF	TGTGCTCTTGGGGACAACTTCCTACATGGGGGATACACCGATAAACTCATCTTT
TRDJ1	TRDV1	.	TRDD3	CALGELYFLQYWGIQGYTDKLIF	TGTGCTCTTGGGGAACTTTACTTCCTACAGTACTGGGGGATACAGGGGTACACCGATAAACTCATCTTT
TRDJ1	TRDV1	.	.	CALGELENTDKLIF	TGTGCTCTTGGGGAACTTGAAAACACCGATAAACTCATCTTT
TRDJ1	TRDV1	.	TRDD3	CALGERRGYATDKLIF	TGTGCTCTTGGGGAACGACGGGGATACGCGACCGATAAACTCATCTTT
TRDJ1	TRDV1	.	TRDD3	CALGAYHPTRDTCDKLIF	TGTGCTCTTGGGGCATACCACCCTACGCGGGATACATGCGATAAACTCATCTTT
TRDJ1	TRDV1	.	TRDD3	CALGELGMLSPYWGIPTEYTDKLIF	TGTGCTCTTGGGGAACTAGGAATGCTATCCCCCTACTGGGGGATACCCACGGAGTACACCGATAAACTCATCTTT
TRDJ1	TRDV1	.	.	CALGDPGVPADKLIF	TGTGCTCTTGGGGACCCTGGGGTTCCCGCCGATAAACTCATCTTT
TRDJ1	TRDV1	.	TRDD3	CALGDNLLSYWGIRPTNTDKLIF	TGTGCTCTTGGGGATAACCTACTCTCATACTGGGGGATACGTCCCACTAACACCGATAAACTCATCTTT
TRDJ1	TRDV1	.	TRDD3	CALDPLGPPNTGGYARSGKLIF	TGTGCTCTTGACCCCCTGGGCCCGCCAAATACTGGGGGATACGCGAGGTCGGGGAAACTCATCTTT
TRDJ3	TRDV2	.	TRDD3	CACDLGTGGYSSWDTRQMFF	TGTGCCTGTGACTTGGGTACTGGGGGATATTCCTCCTGGGACACCCGACAGATGTTTTTC
TRDJ1	TRDV1	few	TRDD3	CALGEPRVLGDKTRYTDKLIF	TGTGCTCTTGGGGAACCTCGGGTACTGGGGGATAAAACCAGGTACACCGATAAACTCATCTTT